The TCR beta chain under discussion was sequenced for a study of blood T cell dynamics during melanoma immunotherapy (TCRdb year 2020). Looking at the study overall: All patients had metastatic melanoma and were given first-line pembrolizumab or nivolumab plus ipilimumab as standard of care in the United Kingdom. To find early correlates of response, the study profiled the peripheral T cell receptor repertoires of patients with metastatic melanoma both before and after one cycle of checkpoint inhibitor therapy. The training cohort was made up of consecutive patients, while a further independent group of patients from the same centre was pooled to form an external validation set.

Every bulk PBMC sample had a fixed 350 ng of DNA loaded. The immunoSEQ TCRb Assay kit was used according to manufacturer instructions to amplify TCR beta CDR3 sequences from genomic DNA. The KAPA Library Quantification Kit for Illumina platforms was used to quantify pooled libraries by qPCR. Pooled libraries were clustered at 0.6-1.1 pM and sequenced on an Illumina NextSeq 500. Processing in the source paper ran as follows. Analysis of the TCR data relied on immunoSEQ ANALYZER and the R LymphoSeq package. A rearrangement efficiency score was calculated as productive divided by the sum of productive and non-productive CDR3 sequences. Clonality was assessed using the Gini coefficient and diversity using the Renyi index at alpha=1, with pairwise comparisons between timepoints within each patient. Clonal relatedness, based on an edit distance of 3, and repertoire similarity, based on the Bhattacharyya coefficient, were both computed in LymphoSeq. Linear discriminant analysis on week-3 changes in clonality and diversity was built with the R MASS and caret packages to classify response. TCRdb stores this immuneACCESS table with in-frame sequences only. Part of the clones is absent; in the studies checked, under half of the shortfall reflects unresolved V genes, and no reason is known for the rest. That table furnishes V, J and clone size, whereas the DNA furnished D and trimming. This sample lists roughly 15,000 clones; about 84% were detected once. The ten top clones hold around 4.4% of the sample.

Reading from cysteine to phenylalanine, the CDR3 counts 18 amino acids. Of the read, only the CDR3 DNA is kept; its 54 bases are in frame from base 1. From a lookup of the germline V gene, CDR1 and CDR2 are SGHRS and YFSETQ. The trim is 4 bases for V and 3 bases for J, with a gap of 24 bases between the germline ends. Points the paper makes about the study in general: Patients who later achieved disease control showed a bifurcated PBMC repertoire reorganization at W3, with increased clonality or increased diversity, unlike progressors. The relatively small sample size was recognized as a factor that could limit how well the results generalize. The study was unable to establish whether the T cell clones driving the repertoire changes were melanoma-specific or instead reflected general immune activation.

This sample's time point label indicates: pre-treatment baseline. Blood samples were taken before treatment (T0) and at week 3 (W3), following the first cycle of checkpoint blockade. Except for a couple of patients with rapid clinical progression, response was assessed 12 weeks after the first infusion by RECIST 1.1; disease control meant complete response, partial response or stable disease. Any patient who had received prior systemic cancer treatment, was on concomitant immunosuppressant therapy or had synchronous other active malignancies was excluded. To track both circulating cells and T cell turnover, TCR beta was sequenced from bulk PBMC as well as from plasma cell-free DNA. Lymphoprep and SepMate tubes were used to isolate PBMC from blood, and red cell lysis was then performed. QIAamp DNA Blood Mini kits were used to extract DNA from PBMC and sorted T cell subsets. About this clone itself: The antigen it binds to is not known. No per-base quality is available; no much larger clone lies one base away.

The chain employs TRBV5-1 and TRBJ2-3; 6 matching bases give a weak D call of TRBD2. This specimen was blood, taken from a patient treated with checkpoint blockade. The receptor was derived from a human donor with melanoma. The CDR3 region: CASSHPQAGGWRTDTQYF. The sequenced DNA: TGCGCCAGCAGCCATCCGCAAGCCGGGGGATGGAGGACAGATACGCAGTATTTT.